This T cell receptor (beta chain) was identified during a study of cytomegalovirus exposure and HLA in healthy donors. About this clone: Its antigen is as yet unknown.

Produced via immunoSEQ multiplex PCR; TCRdb's table is partial and in-frame only. The sample carries more than 110,000 clones, 70% to 90% recorded once. Study findings and constraints: Generally TCR sequences proved uncommon, though certain public TCRs appeared in numerous donors. There were a few CMV-associated chains whose specificity for CMV antigens was confirmed in vitro.

This TCR derives from a woman in her twenties or thirties in good health and CMV-seronegative. Source material: PBMCs.

For the CDR3, the DNA is TGTGCCAGCAGCTTAGATAGCCGGGCAGATACGCAGTATTTT. It codes for CASSLDSRADTQYF. V usage is TRBV13 and J usage is TRBJ2-3, with unresolved D. The CDR3 has 14 residues. V dropped 1 base and J dropped 4 bases, with 9 bases sitting between them. CDR1 PRHDT and CDR2 FYEKMQ come from the germline V gene (reference sequence).